The 14 T cell receptor beta chains below all came from one sample that was sequenced in a study of CD8 T cells in ankylosing spondylitis. In TCRdb, the 5' RACE reads were re-called with MiXCR into one record per CDR3 protein. The repertoire includes more than 150,000 distinct CDR3 sequences, about 20% of them detected once, and around 4.1% sits in the top ten. The sample comprised blood, either unsorted or a sorted T cell fraction (not recorded which). These receptors were collected from a male donor under 30 with ankylosing spondylitis or in good health (not recorded which).

This clonotype was observed many times. The chain links TRBV5-1 to TRBJ2-3, with D perhaps matching TRBD2 (6 bases). The germline V gene encodes CDR1 SGHRS and CDR2 YFSETQ. V lost 4 bases to trimming and J lost 0 bases, with 15 bases between them. The CDR3 sequence is 16 residues long. CDR3 sequence: CASSVAGLLSTDTQYF. CDR3 DNA: TGCGCCAGCAGCGTCGCGGGACTCCTAAGCACAGATACGCAGTATTTT.

This clonotype showed up many times. This rearrangement joins TRBV3-1 to TRBJ2-3, with D perhaps given as TRBD1 or TRBD2 (5 bases each). CDR3 length equals 16 residues. The V gene's germline CDR1 is LGHDT and CDR2 YNNKEL (reference sequence). V was trimmed by 2 bases and J by 0 bases, leaving 12 bases between them. In DNA form, the CDR3 reads TGTGCCAGCAGCCAAATGCCGGGACCCAGCACAGATACGCAGTATTTT. This encodes CASSQMPGPSTDTQYF.

The chain couples TRBV20-1 to TRBJ2-1; TRBD2 aligns across 9 bases. The germline gives CDR1 DFQATT, CDR2 SNEGSKA (reference sequence). This CDR3 is built from 15 residues. V shed 2 bases, J shed 9 bases, and the junction held 11 bases outside the gene matches. The CDR3 DNA reads TGCAGTGCTAGACGCTCCGGGACTAGCCGGGGTGAGCAGTTCTTC. Protein: CSARRSGTSRGEQFF.

The table lists this clonotype with many counts. The chain recombines TRBV12-3 or TRBV12-4 with TRBJ1-5; a weak D match, TRBD1 (6 bases). V lost 5 bases to trimming and J lost 2 bases, with 13 bases between them. There are 15 residues in the CDR3. The CDR3 is CASSPTGRGNQPQHF. CDR3 bases: TGTGCCAGCAGTCCTACAGGGCGCGGCAATCAGCCCCAGCATTTT.

In its sample, this clonotype was seen many times. The chain combines TRBV7-7 with TRBJ2-1; D uncertain. This CDR3 is built from 15 residues. Germline loops: CDR1 SSHAT, CDR2 FNYEAQ (reference sequence). Trimming cost V 2 bases and J 5 bases, with 13 bases left between them. The CDR3 DNA sequence: TGTGCCAGCAGCTTATCTTATGGTTTTGACAATGAGCAGTTCTTC. Translation gives CASSLSYGFDNEQFF.

This clonotype came up many times. This chain links TRBV25-1 with TRBJ1-4, with 7 bases lining up with TRBD1. Germline assignment: CDR1 MGHDK and CDR2 SYGVNS. V dropped 8 bases and J dropped 8; count of bases not matched to a gene: 8. The CDR3 length is 13 residues. The CDR3 region has the DNA TGTGCCAGCGTTATGACAGGGAGAGAAAAACTGTTTTTT. It is translated as CASVMTGREKLFF.

This clonotype occurred many times. V usage is TRBV7-9 and J usage is TRBJ2-5, with D maybe TRBD2 (5 bases). Germline CDR1 reads SEHNR; CDR2 reads FQNEAQ (reference sequence). V was shortened by 6 bases and J by 5 bases, with 13 bases between the two germline ends. This CDR3 contains 13 residues. The CDR3 DNA reads TGTGCCAGCAGTTCGACGGGGTCGGAGACCCAGTACTTC. Translated: CASSSTGSETQYF.

In this sample, this clonotype turned up many times. The CDR3, as DNA: TGTGCCAGCAGAGCCCAGGGACAGGGCCCCAAAAACATTCAGTACTTC. Amino acids: CASRAQGQGPKNIQYF. The chain couples TRBV2 to TRBJ2-4; TRBD1 aligns across 9 bases. The CDR3 runs to 16 residues. CDR1 SNHLY and CDR2 FYNNEI come from the germline V gene. V gave up 6 bases and J gave up 2 bases; unmatched junction bases: 8.

This clonotype was counted ten times or more. The chain has TRBV9 and TRBJ2-2, with D uncertain. Trimming removed 0 bases from V and 4 bases from J, with 10 bases in between. The germline gives CDR1 SGDLS, CDR2 YYNGEE. The CDR3 totals 15 residues. The chain's CDR3 is CASSVGGAPTGELFF. In nucleotides, the CDR3 is TGTGCCAGCAGCGTAGGAGGAGCTCCCACCGGGGAGCTGTTTTTT.

At least ten counts were recorded for this clonotype. J is TRBJ2-7 and V is TRBV28, with 7 bases identical to TRBD2. The CDR3 is made up of 14 amino acids. The junction had 8 bases not matched to a gene; V was cut back by 2 bases and J by 7 bases. The V gene's germline CDR1 is MDHEN and CDR2 SYDVKM. For the CDR3, the DNA is TGTGCCAGCAGTTTACGGACTAGTTCCGGGGAGCAGTACGTC. It codes for CASSLRTSSGEQYV.

This clonotype has at least ten counts. The chain has TRBV11-2 and TRBJ2-5; the match to TRBD1 covers 8 bases. Germline V gives CDR1 SGHAT, CDR2 FQNNGV. V shed 0 bases, J shed 2 bases, and the junction held 2 bases outside the gene matches. CDR3 length equals 15 residues. CDR3 protein: CASSLDRDRQETQYF. The CDR3 coding sequence is TGTGCCAGCAGCTTAGATAGGGACAGGCAAGAGACCCAGTACTTC.

At least ten counts were recorded for this clonotype. The V and J genes are TRBV5-5 and TRBJ2-1, with TRBD1 identical over 7 bases. CDR3 length: 13 amino acids. Trimming took 4 bases from V and 8 from J; bases not matched to a gene: 6. Germline V gene data show CDR1 as SGHKS and CDR2 as YYEKEE (reference sequence). For the CDR3, the DNA is TGTGCCAGCAGCGCACAGGGGACGGATGAGCAGTTCTTC. Protein sequence: CASSAQGTDEQFF. Looking up the rest from reference TRBV5-5 and TRBJ2-1 gives the full variable domain: DAGVTQSPTHLIKTRGQQVTLRCSPISGHKSVSWYQQVLGQGPQFIFQYYEKEERGRGNFPDRFSARQFPNYSSELNVNALLLGDSALYLCASSAQGTDEQFFGPGTRLTVL.

The chain recombines TRBV20-1 with TRBJ2-1; 12 bases are shared with TRBD2. The germline gives CDR1 DFQATT, CDR2 SNEGSKA (reference sequence). The CDR3 contains 16 residues. Trimming cost V 4 bases and J 7 bases; bases outside gene matches: 11. As DNA, the CDR3 is TGCAGTGCTAATCCGGCTAGCGGGGGGGGAATAAATGAGCAGTTCTTC. This gives the protein CSANPASGGGINEQFF.

This clonotype was counted at least ten times. The V gene is TRBV15, the J gene TRBJ2-3, with TRBD2 identical over 7 bases. The CDR3 is 14 residues long. Germline CDR1 reads LNHNV; CDR2 reads YYDKDF (reference sequence). The trim removed 8 bases at V and 0 bases at J, leaving 5 bases unmatched. The CDR3 sequence is CATASGPSTDTQYF. CDR3 DNA: TGTGCCACCGCTAGCGGCCCTAGCACAGATACGCAGTATTTT.